This T cell receptor (beta chain) was captured in a study of shared clonotypes between healthy human individuals. The authors distributed each subset's genomic DNA evenly over several immunoSEQ plates. Assay used: immunoSEQ multiplex PCR; TCRdb lists only in-frame clones, some missing. The sample has approximately 740,000 clones; almost 95% are singletons. In the naive CD8 group, cells lacked CD45RO and were positively selected for CCR7, so terminally differentiated effector memory CD45RA+ cells were left out. Per germline, CDR1 LNHNV and CDR2 YYDKDF (reference sequence). Germline trimming cut 4 bases from V and 1 base from J; bases unmatched to any gene: 3. The CDR3 has 16 residues.

Sample: naive CD8+ T cells sorted from blood. The chain has TRBV15 and TRBJ2-2; TRBD2 matches 10 bases. The origin of this receptor is a man aged 30-40 years in good health. Written as DNA, the CDR3 is TGTGCCACCAGCACGCGACTAGCGGGGAACACCGGGGAGCTGTTTTTT. Amino acid sequence: CATSTRLAGNTGELFF.